This TCR beta chain was recorded in a study of PD-L1 blockade in urothelial cancer. Study-wide context: Blood analyses occurred 3 weeks (second dose) and 6 weeks post treatment start. Blood yielded a median of about 150,000 T cells per sample.

Time point described: pretreatment peripheral blood. From germline, CDR1 is LGHNA and CDR2 YSLEER. The CDR3 consists of 15 residues. Trimming stripped 1 base from V and 9 bases from J, with 16 bases between. Sequencing was performed with immunoSEQ multiplex PCR; in TCRdb, only in-frame clones are kept and a portion is missing. The table lists 85,000 to 90,000 clones, over 65% of them singletons. The sample was PBMCs, taken around atezolizumab (anti-PD-L1) treatment. The origin of this receptor is a man aged 60 to 75 with urothelial cancer. The chain is built from TRBV4-3 and TRBJ2-1; a weak D match, TRBD1 (6 bases). Here the CDR3 DNA reads TGCGCCAGCAGCCAAGCACTTTTGACAGGAGGTGAGCAGTTCTTC. Amino acid sequence: CASSQALLTGGEQFF.